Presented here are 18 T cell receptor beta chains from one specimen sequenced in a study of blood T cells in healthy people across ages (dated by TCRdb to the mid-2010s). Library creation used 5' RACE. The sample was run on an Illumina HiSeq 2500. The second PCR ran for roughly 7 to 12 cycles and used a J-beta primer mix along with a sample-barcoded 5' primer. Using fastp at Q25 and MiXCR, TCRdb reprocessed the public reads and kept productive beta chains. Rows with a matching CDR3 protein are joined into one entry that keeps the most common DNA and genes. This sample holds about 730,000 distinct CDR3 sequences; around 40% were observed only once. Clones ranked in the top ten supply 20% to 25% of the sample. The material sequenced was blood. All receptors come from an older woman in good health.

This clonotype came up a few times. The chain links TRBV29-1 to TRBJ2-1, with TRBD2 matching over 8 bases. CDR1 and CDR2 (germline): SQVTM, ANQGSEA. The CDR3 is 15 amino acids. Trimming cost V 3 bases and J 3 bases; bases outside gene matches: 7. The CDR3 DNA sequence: TGCAGCGTTGACGCCGGGCGGGGGGTCTACAATGAGCAGTTCTTC. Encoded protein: CSVDAGRGVYNEQFF.

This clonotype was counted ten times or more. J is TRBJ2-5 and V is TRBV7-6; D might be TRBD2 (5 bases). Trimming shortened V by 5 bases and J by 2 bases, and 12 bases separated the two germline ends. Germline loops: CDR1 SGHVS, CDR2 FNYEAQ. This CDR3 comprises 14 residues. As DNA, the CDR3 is TGTGCCAGCAGCGCCAGGACGGGACAAGAGACCCAGTACTTC. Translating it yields CASSARTGQETQYF.

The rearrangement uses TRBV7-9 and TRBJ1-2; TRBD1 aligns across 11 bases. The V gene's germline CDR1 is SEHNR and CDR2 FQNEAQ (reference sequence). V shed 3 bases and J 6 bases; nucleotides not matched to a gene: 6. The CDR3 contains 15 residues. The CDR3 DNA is TGTGCCAGCAGCTTGGCAGGGGACAGGGGGAATGGCTACACCTTC. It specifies CASSLAGDRGNGYTF.

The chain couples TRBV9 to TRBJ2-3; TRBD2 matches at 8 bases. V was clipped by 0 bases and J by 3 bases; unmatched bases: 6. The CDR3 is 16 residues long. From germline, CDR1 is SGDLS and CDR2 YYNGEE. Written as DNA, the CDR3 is TGTGCCAGCAGCGTAGCGCCCGGGGGGGGTACAGATACGCAGTATTTT. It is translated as CASSVAPGGGTDTQYF. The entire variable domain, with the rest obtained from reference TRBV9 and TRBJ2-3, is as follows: DSGVTQTPKHLITATGQRVTLRCSPRSGDLSVYWYQQSLDQGLQFLIQYYNGEERAKGNILERFSAQQFPDLHSELNLSSLELGDSALYFCASSVAPGGGTDTQYFGPGTRLTVL.

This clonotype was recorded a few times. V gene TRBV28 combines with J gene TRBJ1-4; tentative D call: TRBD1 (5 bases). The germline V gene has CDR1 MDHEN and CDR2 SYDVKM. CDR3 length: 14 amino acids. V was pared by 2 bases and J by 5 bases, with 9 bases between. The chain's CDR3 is CASSLGGRNEKLFF. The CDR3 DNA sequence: TGTGCCAGCAGTTTAGGGGGTAGGAATGAAAAACTGTTTTTT.

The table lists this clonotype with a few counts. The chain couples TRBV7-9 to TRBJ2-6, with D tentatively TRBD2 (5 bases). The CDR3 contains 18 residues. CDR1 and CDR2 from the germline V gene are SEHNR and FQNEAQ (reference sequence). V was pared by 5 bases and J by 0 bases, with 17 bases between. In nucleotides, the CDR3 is TGTGCCAGCAGCCCTCGACCCAATCGGGGCTCTGGGGCCAACGTCCTGACTTTC. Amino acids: CASSPRPNRGSGANVLTF.

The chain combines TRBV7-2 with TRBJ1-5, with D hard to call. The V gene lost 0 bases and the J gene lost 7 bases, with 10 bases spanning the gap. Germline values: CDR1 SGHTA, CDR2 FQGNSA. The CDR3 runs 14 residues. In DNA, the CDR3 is TGTGCCAGCAGCTTAGCAGGGATGAGCCAGCCCCAGCATTTT. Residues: CASSLAGMSQPQHF.

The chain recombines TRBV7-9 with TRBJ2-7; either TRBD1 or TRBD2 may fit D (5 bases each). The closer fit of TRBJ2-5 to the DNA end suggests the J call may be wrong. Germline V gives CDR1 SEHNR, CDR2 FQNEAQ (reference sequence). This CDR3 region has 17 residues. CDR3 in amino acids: CASSPPPLRGAGETQYF. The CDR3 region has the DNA TGTGCCAGCAGCCCCCCCCCGTTAAGAGGGGCCGGGGAGACCCAGTACTTC.

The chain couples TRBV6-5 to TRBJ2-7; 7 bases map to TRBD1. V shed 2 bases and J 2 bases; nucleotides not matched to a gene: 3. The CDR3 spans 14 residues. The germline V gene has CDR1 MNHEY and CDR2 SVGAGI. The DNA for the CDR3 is TGTGCCAGCAGTTACCAAGGGACAGCCTACGAGCAGTACTTC. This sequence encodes CASSYQGTAYEQYF.

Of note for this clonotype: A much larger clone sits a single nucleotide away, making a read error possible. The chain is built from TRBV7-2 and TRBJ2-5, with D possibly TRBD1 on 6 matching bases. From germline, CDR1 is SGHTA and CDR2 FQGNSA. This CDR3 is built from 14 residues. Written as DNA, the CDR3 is TGTGCCTGCAGCCGTTATGACAGGCAAGAGACCCAGTACTTC. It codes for CACSRYDRQETQYF.

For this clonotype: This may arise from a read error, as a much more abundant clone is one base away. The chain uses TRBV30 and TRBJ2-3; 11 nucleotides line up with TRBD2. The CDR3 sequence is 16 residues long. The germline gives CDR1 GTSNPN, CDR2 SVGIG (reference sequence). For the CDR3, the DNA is TGTGCCTGGAGTGTAGGGACTAGCGGCGGCACAGATACGCGGTATTTT. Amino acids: CAWSVGTSGGTDTRYF.

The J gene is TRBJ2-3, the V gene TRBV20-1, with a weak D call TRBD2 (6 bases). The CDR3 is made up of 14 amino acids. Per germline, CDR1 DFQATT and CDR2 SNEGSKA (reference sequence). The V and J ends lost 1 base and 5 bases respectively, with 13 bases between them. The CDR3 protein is CSARGTGVLDTQYF. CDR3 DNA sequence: TGCAGTGCTAGAGGGACGGGAGTGCTAGATACGCAGTATTTT.

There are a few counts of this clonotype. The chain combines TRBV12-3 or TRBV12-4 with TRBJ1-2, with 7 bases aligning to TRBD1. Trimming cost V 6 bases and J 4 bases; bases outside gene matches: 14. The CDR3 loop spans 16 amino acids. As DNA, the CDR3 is TGTGCCAGCAGCCAAGTCCTACAGGGGAACCGCTATGGCTACACCTTC. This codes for CASSQVLQGNRYGYTF.

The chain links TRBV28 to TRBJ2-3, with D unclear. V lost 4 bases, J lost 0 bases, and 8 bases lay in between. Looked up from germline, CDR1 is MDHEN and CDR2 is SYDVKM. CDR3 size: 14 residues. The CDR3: CASSWAPSTDTQYF. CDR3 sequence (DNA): TGTGCCAGCAGTTGGGCGCCTAGCACAGATACGCAGTATTTT.

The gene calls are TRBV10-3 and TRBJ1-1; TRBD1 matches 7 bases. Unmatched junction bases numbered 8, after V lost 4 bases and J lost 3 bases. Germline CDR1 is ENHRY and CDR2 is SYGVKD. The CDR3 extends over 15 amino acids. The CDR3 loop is CAISASRDRDTEAFF. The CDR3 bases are TGTGCCATCAGTGCCTCCCGGGACAGAGACACTGAAGCTTTCTTT.

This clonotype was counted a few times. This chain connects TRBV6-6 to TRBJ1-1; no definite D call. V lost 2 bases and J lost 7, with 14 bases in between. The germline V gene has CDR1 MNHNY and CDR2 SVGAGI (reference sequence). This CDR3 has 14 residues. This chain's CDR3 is CASSYLQREDEAFF. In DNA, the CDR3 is TGTGCCAGCAGTTACCTACAAAGGGAAGATGAAGCTTTCTTT.

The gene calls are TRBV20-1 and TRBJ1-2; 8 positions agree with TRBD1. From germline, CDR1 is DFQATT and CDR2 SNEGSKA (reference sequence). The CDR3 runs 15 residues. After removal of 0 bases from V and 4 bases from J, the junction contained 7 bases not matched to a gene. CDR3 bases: TGCAGTGCTAGAGATTATACAGGGGGTACCTATGGCTACACCTTC. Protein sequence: CSARDYTGGTYGYTF.

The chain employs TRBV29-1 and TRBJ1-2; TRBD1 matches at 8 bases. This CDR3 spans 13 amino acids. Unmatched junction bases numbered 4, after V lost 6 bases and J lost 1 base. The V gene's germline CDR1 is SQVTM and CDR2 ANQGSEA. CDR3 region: CSVGQDRNYGYTF. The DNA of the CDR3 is TGCAGCGTGGGACAGGATCGTAACTATGGCTACACCTTC.